Listed here are 8 T cell receptor beta chains from one sample, sequenced in a study of T cell changes during pregnancy in multiple sclerosis (dated by TCRdb to the late 2010s). Library method: the immunoSEQ multiplex PCR assay. TCRdb re-hosts the immuneACCESS table, in-frame sequences only. Its copies lack some clones; in the studies checked, an unresolved V gene accounts for under half of them, and the cause for the rest is not known. Recorded for this sample are roughly 100,000 clones; 92% of them occurred a single time. 0.75% to 0.95% of the sample lies in the top ten. The sample here was peripheral blood, taken after pregnancy. Receptors originate from a female donor with multiple sclerosis, enrolled in a pregnancy study.

The V call is TRBV5-1, the J call TRBJ1-3; TRBD1 matches at 9 bases. The CDR3 covers 15 residues. Losses at the gene ends were 4 bases for V and 1 base for J; bases not matched to a gene: 3. In germline, CDR1 is SGHRS, CDR2 YFSETQ. CDR3 protein: CASSPGTGSGNTIYF. In DNA form, the CDR3 reads TGCGCCAGCAGCCCGGGGACAGGGTCTGGAAACACCATATATTTT. Full variable domain (outside the CDR3, taken from reference TRBV5-1 and TRBJ1-3): KAGVTQTPRYLIKTRGQQVTLSCSPISGHRSVSWYQQTPGQGLQFLFEYFSETQRNKGNFPGRFSGRQFSNSRSEMNVSTLELGDSALYLCASSPGTGSGNTIYFGEGSWLTVV.

The chain is built from TRBV2 and TRBJ2-7, with TRBD2 matching 8 bases. CDR3 size: 14 residues. Per germline, CDR1 SNHLY and CDR2 FYNNEI. Trimming cost V 6 bases and J 5 bases; bases outside gene matches: 9. The CDR3 DNA follows: TGTGCCAGCAGGGCGGCGGGAGGATCCCACGAGCAGTACTTC. It yields the protein CASRAAGGSHEQYF.

The rearrangement links TRBV7-6 to TRBJ2-3; D is possibly TRBD2 (5 bases). The CDR3 is 13 amino acids. The germline V gene has CDR1 SGHVS and CDR2 FNYEAQ. The ends were cut back, 4 bases at V and 10 bases at J, with 15 bases in the middle. The CDR3 DNA reads TGTGCCAGCAGCTCTACCCCGGACTCGTCGCAGTATTTT. As protein: CASSSTPDSSQYF.

The rearrangement joins TRBV2 to TRBJ2-1; weak D call: TRBD2 (6 bases). The V and J ends lost 5 bases and 9 bases respectively, with 11 bases between them. CDR3 length: 12 amino acids. Germline CDR1 and CDR2: SNHLY and FYNNEI. As DNA, the CDR3 is TGTGCCAGCAGTTCTAGCGAGGTTGAGCAGTTCTTC. This encodes CASSSSEVEQFF.

The chain combines TRBV27 with TRBJ2-1, with 9 bases lining up with TRBD2. The CDR3 is made up of 17 amino acids. CDR1 MNHEY and CDR2 SMNVEV come from the germline V gene (reference sequence). The ends lost 3 bases at V and 8 bases at J; junction bases unmatched: 14. CDR3 DNA sequence: TGTGCCAGCAGTTTGGCGGGGCCGATAGCGGGAGACTATGAGCAGTTCTTC. This gives the protein CASSLAGPIAGDYEQFF.

This chain links TRBV7-6 with TRBJ2-1; 10 bases align to TRBD1. This CDR3 has 16 residues. From germline, CDR1 is SGHVS and CDR2 FNYEAQ. V lost 6 bases to trimming and J lost 4 bases; unmatched junction nucleotides: 9. The CDR3 sequence: CASRTGTGVKYNEQFF. Written as DNA, the CDR3 is TGTGCCAGCAGAACCGGGACAGGGGTCAAATACAATGAGCAGTTCTTC.

This clone was seen just once. J is TRBJ2-3 and V is TRBV9, with 8 nucleotides matching TRBD1. CDR3 length equals 16 residues. J was trimmed by 3 bases and V by 3 bases; bases with no gene match: 9. Germline CDR1 reads SGDLS; CDR2 reads YYNGEE. The chain's CDR3 is CASSGHPGQVTDTQYF. The DNA of the CDR3 is TGTGCCAGCAGCGGACATCCGGGACAGGTGACAGATACGCAGTATTTT.

The rearrangement uses TRBV9 and TRBJ1-1, with 10 nucleotides matching TRBD1. V shed 0 bases and J 3 bases; nucleotides not matched to a gene: 5. The V gene's germline CDR1 is SGDLS and CDR2 YYNGEE. This CDR3 is built from 16 residues. The CDR3 bases are TGTGCCAGCAGCGTAGGACAGGGGGCTTGGGACACTGAAGCTTTCTTT. Translated: CASSVGQGAWDTEAFF.